A single TCR beta chain is shown here with its context. In the authors' workflow: Reference gene primer amplification in the assay estimated nucleated cell counts. Here immunoSEQ multiplex PCR was the method, and the copy in TCRdb shows in-frame clones only, minus some. V, J and clone size reflect that table, while D and trimming were determined from the DNA. The sample holds under 45,000 clones, roughly 87% seen once. This specimen comes from a study of blood T cell repertoires in COVID-19. Turning to the study itself: Collection of acute and convalescent COVID-19 samples took place in the United States, Italy and Spain. PBMCs, B-cell-depleted T cells, or T cells were the source of the cDNA or gDNA that made up the material.

V lost 5 bases and J 3 bases, leaving 7 bases between the germline ends. Germline loops: CDR1 SGHAT, CDR2 FQDESV (reference sequence). The CDR3 spans 12 residues. The sequencing input was peripheral blood. The chain recombines TRBV11-1 with TRBJ1-1, with D perhaps TRBD1 (6 bases). This sequence originates from a man aged 55-75 years with acute or convalescent COVID-19. The chain's CDR3 is CASSPGDTEAFF. The CDR3 region has the DNA TGTGCCAGCAGCCCAGGGGACACTGAAGCTTTCTTT. Full variable domain (missing parts from reference TRBV11-1 and TRBJ1-1): EAEVAQSPRYKITEKSQAVAFWCDPISGHATLYWYRQILGQGPELLVQFQDESVVDDSQLPKDRFSAERLKGVDSTLKIQPAELGDSAMYLCASSPGDTEAFFGQGTRLTVV.